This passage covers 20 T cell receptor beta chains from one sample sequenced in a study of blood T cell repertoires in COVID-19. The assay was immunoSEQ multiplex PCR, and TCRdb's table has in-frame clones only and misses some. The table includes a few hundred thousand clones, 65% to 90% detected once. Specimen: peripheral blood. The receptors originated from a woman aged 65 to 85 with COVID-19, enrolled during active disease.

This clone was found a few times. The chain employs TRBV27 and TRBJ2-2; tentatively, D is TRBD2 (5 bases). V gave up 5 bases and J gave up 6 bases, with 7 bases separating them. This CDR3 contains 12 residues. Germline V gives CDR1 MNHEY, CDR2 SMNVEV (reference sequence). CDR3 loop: CASSQRPGELFF. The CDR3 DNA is TGTGCCAGCAGTCAGCGGCCCGGGGAGCTGTTTTTT.

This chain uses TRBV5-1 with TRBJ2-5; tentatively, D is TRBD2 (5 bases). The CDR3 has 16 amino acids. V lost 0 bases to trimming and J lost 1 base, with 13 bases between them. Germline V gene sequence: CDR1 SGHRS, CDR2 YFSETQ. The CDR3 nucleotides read TGCGCCAGCAGCTTGGCCTGGGCTGGAGGCCAAGAGACCCAGTACTTC. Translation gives CASSLAWAGGQETQYF.

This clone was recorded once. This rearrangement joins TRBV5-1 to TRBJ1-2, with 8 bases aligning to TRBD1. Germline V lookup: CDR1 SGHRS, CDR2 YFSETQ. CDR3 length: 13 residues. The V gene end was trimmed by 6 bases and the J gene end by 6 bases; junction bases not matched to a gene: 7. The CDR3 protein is CASTSTGVDGYTF. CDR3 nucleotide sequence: TGCGCCAGCACCTCGACAGGGGTGGATGGCTACACCTTC. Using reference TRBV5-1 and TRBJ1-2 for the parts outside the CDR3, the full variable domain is KAGVTQTPRYLIKTRGQQVTLSCSPISGHRSVSWYQQTPGQGLQFLFEYFSETQRNKGNFPGRFSGRQFSNSRSEMNVSTLELGDSALYLCASTSTGVDGYTFGSGTRLTVV.

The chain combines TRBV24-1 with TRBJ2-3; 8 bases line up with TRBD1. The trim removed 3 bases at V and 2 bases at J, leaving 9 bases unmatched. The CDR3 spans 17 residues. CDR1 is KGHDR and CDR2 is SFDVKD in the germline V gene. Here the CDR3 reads CATSDRTGKADTDTQYF. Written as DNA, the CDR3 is TGTGCCACCAGTGATCGGACAGGGAAAGCGGACACAGATACGCAGTATTTT.

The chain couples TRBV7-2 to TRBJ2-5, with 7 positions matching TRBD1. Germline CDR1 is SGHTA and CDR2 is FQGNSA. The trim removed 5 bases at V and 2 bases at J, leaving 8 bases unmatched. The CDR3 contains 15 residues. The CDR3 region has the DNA TGTGCCAGCAGCGTTATACCGGGACAGCAAGAGACCCAGTACTTC. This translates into CASSVIPGQQETQYF.

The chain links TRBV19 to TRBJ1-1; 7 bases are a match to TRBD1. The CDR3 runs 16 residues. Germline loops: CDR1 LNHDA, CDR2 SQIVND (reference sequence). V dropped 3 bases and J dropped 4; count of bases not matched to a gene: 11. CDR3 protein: CASSMYGQGVVTEAFF. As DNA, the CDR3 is TGTGCCAGTAGTATGTATGGTCAGGGGGTCGTCACTGAAGCTTTCTTT. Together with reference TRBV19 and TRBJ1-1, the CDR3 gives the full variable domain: DGGITQSPKYLFRKEGQNVTLSCEQNLNHDAMYWYRQDPGQGLRLIYYSQIVNDFQKGDIAEGYSVSREKKESFPLTVTSAQKNPTAFYLCASSMYGQGVVTEAFFGQGTRLTVV.

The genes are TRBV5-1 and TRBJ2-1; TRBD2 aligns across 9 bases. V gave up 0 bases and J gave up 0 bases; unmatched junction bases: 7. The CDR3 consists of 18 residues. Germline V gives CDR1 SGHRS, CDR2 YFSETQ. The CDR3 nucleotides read TGCGCCAGCAGCTTGGGTAGCGGGGGCCCGAGCTCCTACAATGAGCAGTTCTTC. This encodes CASSLGSGGPSSYNEQFF.

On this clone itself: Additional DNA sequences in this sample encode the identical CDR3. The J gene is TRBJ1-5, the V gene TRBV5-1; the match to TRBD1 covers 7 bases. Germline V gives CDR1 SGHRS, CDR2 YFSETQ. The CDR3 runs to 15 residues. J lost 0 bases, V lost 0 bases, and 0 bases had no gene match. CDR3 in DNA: TGCGCCAGCAGCTTGGAGGGGGCTAGCAATCAGCCCCAGCATTTT. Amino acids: CASSLEGASNQPQHF.

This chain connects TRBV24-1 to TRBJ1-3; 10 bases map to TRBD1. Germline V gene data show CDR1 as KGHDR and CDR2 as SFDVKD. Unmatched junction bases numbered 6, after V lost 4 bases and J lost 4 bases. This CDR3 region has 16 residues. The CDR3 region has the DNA TGTGCCACCAGTGACTCCCGACAGGGGGCCGGAAACACCATATATTTT. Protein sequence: CATSDSRQGAGNTIYF.

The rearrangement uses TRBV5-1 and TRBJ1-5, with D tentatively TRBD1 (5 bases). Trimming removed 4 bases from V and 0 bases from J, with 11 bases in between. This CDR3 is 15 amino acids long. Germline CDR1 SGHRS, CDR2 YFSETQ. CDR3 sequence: CASSQGDISNQPQHF. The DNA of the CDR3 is TGCGCCAGCAGCCAGGGCGACATTAGCAATCAGCCCCAGCATTTT.

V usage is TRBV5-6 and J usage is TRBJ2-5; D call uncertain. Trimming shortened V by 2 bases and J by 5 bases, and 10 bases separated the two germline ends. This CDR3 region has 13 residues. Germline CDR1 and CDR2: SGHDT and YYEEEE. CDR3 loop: CASSLIQLETQYF. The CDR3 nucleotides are TGTGCCAGCAGCTTAATACAGTTGGAGACCCAGTACTTC.

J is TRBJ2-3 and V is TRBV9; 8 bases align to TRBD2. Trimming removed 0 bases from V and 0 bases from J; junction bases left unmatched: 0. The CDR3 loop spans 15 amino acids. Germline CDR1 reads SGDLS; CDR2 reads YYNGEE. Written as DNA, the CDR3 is TGTGCCAGCAGCGTAGGCGGGGGGAGCACAGATACGCAGTATTTT. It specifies CASSVGGGSTDTQYF.

The CDR3 here is CASSYRENYEQYF. The CDR3 coding sequence is TGTGCCAGCAGTTACAGGGAGAATTACGAGCAGTACTTC. The chain combines TRBV27 with TRBJ2-7; D may be TRBD1 (6 bases). V lost 4 bases, J lost 4 bases, and 11 bases lay in between. CDR3 length: 13 amino acids. Germline V gene sequence: CDR1 MNHEY, CDR2 SMNVEV (reference sequence).

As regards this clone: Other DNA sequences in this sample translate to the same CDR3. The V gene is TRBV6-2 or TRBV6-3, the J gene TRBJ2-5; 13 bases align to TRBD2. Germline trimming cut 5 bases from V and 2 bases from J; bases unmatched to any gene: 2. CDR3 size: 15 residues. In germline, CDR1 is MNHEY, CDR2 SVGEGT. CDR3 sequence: CASSRTSGGQETQYF. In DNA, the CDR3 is TGTGCCAGCAGTAGGACTAGCGGGGGTCAAGAGACCCAGTACTTC.

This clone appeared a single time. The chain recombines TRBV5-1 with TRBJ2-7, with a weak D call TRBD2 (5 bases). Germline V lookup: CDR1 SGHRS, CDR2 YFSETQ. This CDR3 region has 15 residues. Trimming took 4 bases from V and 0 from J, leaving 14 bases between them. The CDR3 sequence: CASSPVRRSSYEQYF. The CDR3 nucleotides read TGCGCCAGCAGCCCTGTTAGGAGGAGCTCCTACGAGCAGTACTTC. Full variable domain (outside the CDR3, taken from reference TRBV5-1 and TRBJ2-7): KAGVTQTPRYLIKTRGQQVTLSCSPISGHRSVSWYQQTPGQGLQFLFEYFSETQRNKGNFPGRFSGRQFSNSRSEMNVSTLELGDSALYLCASSPVRRSSYEQYFGPGTRLTVT.

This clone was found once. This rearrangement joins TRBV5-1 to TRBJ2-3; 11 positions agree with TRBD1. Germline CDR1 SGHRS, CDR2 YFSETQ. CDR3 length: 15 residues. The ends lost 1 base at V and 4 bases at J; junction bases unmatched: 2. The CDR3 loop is CASSLMGQGADTQYF. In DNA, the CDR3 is TGCGCCAGCAGCTTGATGGGACAGGGGGCAGATACGCAGTATTTT.

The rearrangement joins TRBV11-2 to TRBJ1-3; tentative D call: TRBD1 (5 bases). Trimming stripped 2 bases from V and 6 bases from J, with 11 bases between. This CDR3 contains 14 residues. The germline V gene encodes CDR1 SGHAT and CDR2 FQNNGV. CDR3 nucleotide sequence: TGTGCCAGCAGCTTACAGGGAAAACTAAACACCATATATTTT. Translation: CASSLQGKLNTIYF.

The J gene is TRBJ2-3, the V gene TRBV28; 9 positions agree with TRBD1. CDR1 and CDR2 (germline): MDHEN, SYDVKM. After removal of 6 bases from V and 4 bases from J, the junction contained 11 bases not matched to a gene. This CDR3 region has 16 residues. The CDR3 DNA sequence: TGTGCCAGCAGCCTTCCTTCCGGGACAGGGCCAGATACGCAGTATTTT. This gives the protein CASSLPSGTGPDTQYF.

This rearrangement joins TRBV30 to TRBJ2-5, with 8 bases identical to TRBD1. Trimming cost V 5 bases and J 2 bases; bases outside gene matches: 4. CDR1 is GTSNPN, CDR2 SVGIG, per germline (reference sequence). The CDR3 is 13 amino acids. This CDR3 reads CAWATGAQETQYF. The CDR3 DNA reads TGTGCCTGGGCGACAGGGGCGCAAGAGACCCAGTACTTC. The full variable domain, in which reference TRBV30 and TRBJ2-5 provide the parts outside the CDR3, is SQTIHQWPATLVQPVGSPLSLECTVEGTSNPNLYWYRQAAGRGLQLLFYSVGIGQISSEVPQNLSASRPQDRQFILSSKKLLLSDSGFYLCAWATGAQETQYFGPGTRLLVL.

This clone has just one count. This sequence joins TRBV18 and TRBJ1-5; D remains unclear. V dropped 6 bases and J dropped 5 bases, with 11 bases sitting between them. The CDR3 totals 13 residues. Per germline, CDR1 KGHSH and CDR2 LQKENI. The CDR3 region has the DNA TGTGCCAGCTCGCGTGACATTGATCAGCCCCAGCATTTT. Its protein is CASSRDIDQPQHF. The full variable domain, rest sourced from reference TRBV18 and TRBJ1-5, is NAGVMQNPRHLVRRRGQEARLRCSPMKGHSHVYWYRQLPEEGLKFMVYLQKENIIDESGMPKERFSAEFPKEGPSILRIQQVVRGDSAAYFCASSRDIDQPQHFGDGTRLSIL.